The T cell receptor (beta chain) described here comes from a study of radiotherapy plus CTLA-4 blockade in lung cancer (dated by TCRdb to 2016 to 2019). Regarding the study in general: Objective responses were observed in approximately 17% of enrolled patients, and disease control was achieved in roughly 30%. Summary of the overall study and its limitations: Early dynamic changes in blood T cell clones, together with increased serum interferon-beta after radiation, were reported as the strongest predictors of response. After treatment with radiotherapy and ipilimumab, TCR clones that came from tumors expanded in the peripheral blood.

Note on this clone: This clone's antigen is unknown. Base qualities are not recorded, but no much larger clone differs from it by a single base.

Library preparation was by the immunoSEQ multiplex PCR assay. TCRdb limited this immuneACCESS table to in-frame rearrangements with V and J called. A share of clones is missing; checked studies link under half to unresolved V genes, and the rest is unexplained. Recorded for this sample are around 30,000 clones; over 70% of them occurred a single time. The top ten clones comprise over 12% of the sample. In this study, focal radiation therapy paired with CTLA-4 blockade (ipilimumab) was tested in patients who had chemo-refractory metastatic non-small-cell lung cancer. This TCR was recovered from a human donor with non-small cell lung cancer that progressed on radiotherapy plus ipilimumab. The sequencing here drew on peripheral blood, taken from a patient treated with radiotherapy plus ipilimumab.

The encoded CDR3 is CASTSFGTAAPEAFF. The sequence in DNA is TGTGCCAGCACCAGTTTTGGGACAGCCGCCCCTGAAGCTTTCTTT. The V and J genes are TRBV28 and TRBJ1-1, with 7 junctional bases fitting TRBD1. CDR1 and CDR2 (MDHEN, SYDVKM) derive from the germline V gene. The CDR3 spans 15 residues, from the cysteine through the phenylalanine. Solely the CDR3 DNA is kept, with 45 bases framed from the first base. Here V drops 7 bases and J drops 6 bases, and the junction holds 14 bases not matched to any gene.